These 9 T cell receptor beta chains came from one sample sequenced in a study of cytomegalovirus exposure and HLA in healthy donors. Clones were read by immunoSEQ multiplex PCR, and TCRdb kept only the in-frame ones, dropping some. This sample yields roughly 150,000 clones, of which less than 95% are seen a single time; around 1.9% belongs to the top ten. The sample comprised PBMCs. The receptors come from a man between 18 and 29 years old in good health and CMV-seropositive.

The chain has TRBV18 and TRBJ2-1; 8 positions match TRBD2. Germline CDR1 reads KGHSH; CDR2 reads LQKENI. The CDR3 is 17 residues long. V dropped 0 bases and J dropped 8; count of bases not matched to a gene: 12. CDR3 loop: CASSPPRLGGLAHEQFF. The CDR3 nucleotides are TGTGCCAGCTCACCACCGAGGTTAGGCGGACTAGCCCATGAGCAGTTCTTC.

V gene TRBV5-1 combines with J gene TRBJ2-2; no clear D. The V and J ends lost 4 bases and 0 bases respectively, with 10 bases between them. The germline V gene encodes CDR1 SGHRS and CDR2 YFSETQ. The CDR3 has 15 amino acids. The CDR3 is CASSPQSANTGELFF. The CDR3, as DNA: TGCGCCAGCAGCCCTCAAAGCGCGAACACCGGGGAGCTGTTTTTT.

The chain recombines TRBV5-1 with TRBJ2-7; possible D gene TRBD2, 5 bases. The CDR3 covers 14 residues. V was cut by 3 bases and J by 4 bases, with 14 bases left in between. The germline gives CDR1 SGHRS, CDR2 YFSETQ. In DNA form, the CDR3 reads TGCGCCAGCAGCTCTCGGGATCCATCGTACGAGCAGTACTTC. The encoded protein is CASSSRDPSYEQYF.

CDR3 sequence reads: CASSSGQTIKTQYF. The CDR3, as DNA: TGTGCCAGCAGTTCGGGACAGACAATCAAGACCCAGTACTTC. The chain carries TRBV27 and TRBJ2-5, with 7 nucleotides matching TRBD1. The CDR3 spans 14 residues. V lost 4 bases to trimming and J lost 6 bases; unmatched junction nucleotides: 8. Germline CDR1 reads MNHEY; CDR2 reads SMNVEV (reference sequence).

CDR3 sequence reads: CASSQGAGGTGEAFF. CDR3 DNA sequence: TGCGCCAGCAGCCAAGGGGCGGGGGGAACAGGTGAAGCTTTCTTT. The J gene is TRBJ1-1, the V gene TRBV4-1; a weak D match, TRBD1 (5 bases). V gave up 1 base and J gave up 7 bases, with 16 bases separating them. Germline V CDR1 and CDR2: MGHRA, YSYEKL. The CDR3 sequence is 15 residues long.

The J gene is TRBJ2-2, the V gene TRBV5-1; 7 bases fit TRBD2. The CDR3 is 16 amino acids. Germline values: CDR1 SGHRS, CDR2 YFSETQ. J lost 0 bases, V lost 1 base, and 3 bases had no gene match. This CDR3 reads CASSLSSGTNTGELFF. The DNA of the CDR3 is TGCGCCAGCAGCTTGTCAAGCGGGACGAACACCGGGGAGCTGTTTTTT.

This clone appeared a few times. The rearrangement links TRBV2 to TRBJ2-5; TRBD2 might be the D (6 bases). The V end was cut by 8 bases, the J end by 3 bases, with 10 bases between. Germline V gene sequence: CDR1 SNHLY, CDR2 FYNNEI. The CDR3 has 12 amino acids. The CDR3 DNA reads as TGTGCCAGCCAGTCGGGGGAAGAGACCCAGTACTTC. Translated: CASQSGEETQYF. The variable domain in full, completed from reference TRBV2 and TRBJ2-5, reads EPEVTQTPSHQVTQMGQEVILRCVPISNHLYFYWYRQILGQKVEFLVSFYNNEISEKSEIFDDQFSVERPDGSNFTLKIRSTKLEDSAMYFCASQSGEETQYFGPGTRLLVL.

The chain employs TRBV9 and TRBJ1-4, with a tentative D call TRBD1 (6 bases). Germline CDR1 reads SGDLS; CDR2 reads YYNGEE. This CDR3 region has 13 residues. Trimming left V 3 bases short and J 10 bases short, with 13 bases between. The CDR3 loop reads CASSAPGEGKLFF. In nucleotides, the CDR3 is TGTGCCAGCAGCGCACCAGGGGAAGGAAAACTGTTTTTT.

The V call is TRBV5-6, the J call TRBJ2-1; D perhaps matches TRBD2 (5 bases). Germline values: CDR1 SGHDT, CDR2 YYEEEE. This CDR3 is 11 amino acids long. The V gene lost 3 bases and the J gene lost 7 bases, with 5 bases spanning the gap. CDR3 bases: TGTGCCAGCAGCTGGGAGAATGAGCAGTTCTTC. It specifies CASSWENEQFF. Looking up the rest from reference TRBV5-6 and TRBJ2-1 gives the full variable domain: DAGVTQSPTHLIKTRGQQVTLRCSPKSGHDTVSWYQQALGQGPQFIFQYYEEEERQRGNFPDRFSGHQFPNYSSELNVNALLLGDSALYLCASSWENEQFFGPGTRLTVL.